This TCR beta chain was captured in a study of blood T cells in healthy people across ages. Isolation yielded PBMCs, at least 6 million per sample, in every case. A second PCR, run for roughly 7 to 11 cycles, used a sample-barcoded 5' primer plus a J-beta primer mix. TCRdb re-called the 5' RACE reads with MiXCR, one entry per CDR3 protein. The sample has 950,000 to 1,200,000 distinct CDR3 sequences; approximately 38% are singletons. The CDR3 spans 18 residues. Material: blood. The J gene is TRBJ2-2, the V gene TRBV21-1; TRBD1 is the table's D call and was not checked against the DNA. TRBV21-1 is a known pseudogene. This TCR derives from a man aged 18 to 29 in good health. The CDR3 region is CASTERSYREQYTGELFF. CDR3 DNA: TGTGCCAGCACCGAGAGATCCTACAGGGAACAATACACCGGGGAGCTGTTTTTT.